This is a list of T cell receptor beta chains from one sample in a study of T cell repertoires in cytomegalovirus infection. Which antigens these TCRs recognize remains unknown. TCRdb used MiXCR to reprocess the reads, holding one entry per CDR3 protein. This sample has under 150,000 distinct CDR3 sequences, with 20% to 30% found just once. The sequenced sample was PBMCs, sequenced either directly or after in vitro stimulation (not recorded which). These receptors came from a human donor in good health (CMV status not recorded). Some clones in this sample may be carry-over from other donors' samples. Both conserved end residues are part of each CDR3. The D gene is left open where the match is weak. For some rows the clone size is stated as once, few or many, or as a class when expanded; others skip it.

>TRBV19|TRBJ2-1|-|TRBD2
CASSMGGRAGDEQFF
TGTGCCAGTAGTATGGGCGGGAGGGCCGGAGATGAGCAGTTCTTC
>TRBV6-5|TRBJ2-7|-|TRBD1
CASSTTRGQAVFPYEQYF
TGTGCCAGCAGTACGACCCGAGGACAGGCTGTATTCCCCTACGAGCAGTACTTC
>TRBV7-2|TRBJ2-3|many|-
CASSTLAVTQYF
TGTGCCAGCAGCACTCTAGCTGTTACGCAGTATTTT
>TRBV12-3/TRBV12-4|TRBJ1-1|-|-
CATRQDAMNTEAFF
TGTGCCACCCGACAGGACGCCATGAACACTGAAGCTTTCTTT
>TRBV7-8|TRBJ2-3|few|TRBD2
CASSWQAGDPQYF
TGTGCCAGCAGCTGGCAGGCGGGGGATCCGCAGTATTTT
>TRBV10-1|TRBJ2-1|-|TRBD2
CASSEGTSGYNEQFF
TGCGCCAGCAGTGAGGGGACTAGCGGCTACAATGAGCAGTTCTTC
>TRBV19|TRBJ1-5|-|TRBD1
CASSIGRGGFYSDQPQHF
TGTGCCAGTAGTATCGGCAGGGGGGGGTTTTATAGCGATCAGCCCCAGCATTTT
>TRBV7-2|TRBJ2-6|few|TRBD2
CASRLAGTGANVLTF
TGTGCCAGCAGATTAGCGGGAACTGGGGCCAACGTCCTGACTTTC
>TRBV12-3/TRBV12-4|TRBJ1-5|-|TRBD1
CASSWGRQGAQPQHF
TGTGCCAGCAGTTGGGGTAGGCAGGGGGCTCAGCCCCAGCATTTT
>TRBV6-6|TRBJ2-7|-|-
CASSPDGDSQYF
TGTGCCAGCAGCCCCGACGGGGATTCGCAGTACTTC
>TRBV5-4|TRBJ2-6|-|-
CASSSDSGANVLTF
TGTGCCAGCAGCTCGGACTCTGGGGCCAACGTCCTGACTTTC
>TRBV9|TRBJ2-7|few|TRBD2
CASGAGVNTYEQYF
TGTGCCAGCGGTGCGGGAGTCAATACCTACGAGCAGTACTTC
>TRBV12-3/TRBV12-4|TRBJ1-5|-|TRBD1
CASSLSGGEQPQHF
TGTGCCAGCAGTTTGTCAGGGGGCGAGCAGCCCCAGCATTTT
>TRBV3-1|TRBJ2-3|-|-
CASSHRPMGDSTSTDTQYF
TGTGCCAGCAGCCACCGACCGATGGGCGACAGTACTAGCACAGATACGCAGTATTTT
>TRBV6-5|TRBJ1-1|few|TRBD1
CASSTKAGGRTEAFF
TGTGCCAGCAGTACTAAAGCAGGGGGCCGCACTGAAGCTTTCTTT
>TRBV6-1|TRBJ2-3|-|-
CASSELEVWRTDTQYF
TGTGCCAGCAGTGAATTAGAGGTATGGCGGACAGATACGCAGTATTTT
>TRBV27|TRBJ2-7|-|TRBD2
CASSLLGSPGGEQYF
TGTGCCAGCAGTTTGTTGGGGAGTCCGGGGGGGGAGCAGTACTTC
>TRBV6-1|TRBJ2-1|many|TRBD1
CASRQTGTGGAQVEQFF
TGTGCCAGCAGGCAAACCGGGACAGGGGGTGCCCAAGTTGAGCAGTTCTTC
>TRBV7-2|TRBJ2-1|many|-
CASSPPGSYNEQFF
TGTGCCAGCAGCCCCCCCGGCTCCTACAATGAGCAGTTCTTC
>TRBV19|TRBJ2-5|-|TRBD1
CASSLRDSQETQYF
TGTGCCAGTAGTCTCCGGGACAGCCAAGAGACCCAGTACTTC
>TRBV7-9|TRBJ2-1|many|TRBD2
CASSSTSVGRNNEQFF
TGTGCCAGCAGCTCAACTAGTGTCGGGAGGAACAATGAGCAGTTCTTC
>TRBV12-3/TRBV12-4|TRBJ2-1|few|-
CASSLGRRGPYNEQFF
TGTGCCAGCAGTTTGGGTCGGCGGGGACCTTACAATGAGCAGTTCTTC
>TRBV19|TRBJ2-7|-|TRBD2
CASSPQSGRAGEQYF
TGTGCCAGTAGCCCTCAAAGCGGGAGGGCCGGCGAGCAGTACTTC
>TRBV28|TRBJ2-7|-|TRBD1
CASTYRGYYEQYF
TGTGCCAGCACTTACAGGGGTTACTACGAGCAGTACTTC
>TRBV24-1|TRBJ2-7|-|-
CATSEPGTSDEQYF
TGTGCCACCAGTGAGCCTGGGACATCGGATGAGCAGTACTTC